Presented here are 20 T cell receptor beta chains from one specimen sequenced in a study of blood T cell repertoires in COVID-19. This table comes from immunoSEQ multiplex PCR, and its TCRdb copy is limited to in-frame clones, with some not included. Counted here are about 250,000 clones, approximately 89% occurring once; the ten biggest clones make up 6.3%. Sequencing was performed on peripheral blood. Every receptor here comes from a woman in her twenties or thirties with COVID-19, enrolled during active disease.

CDR3 DNA: TGTGCCAGCAGCGCCCAGGGGGATGTGTTCCTACCATACTATGGCTACACCTTC. Its translation: CASSAQGDVFLPYYGYTF. The chain carries TRBV7-9 and TRBJ1-2; 7 bases line up with TRBD1. Germline V gene data show CDR1 as SEHNR and CDR2 as FQNEAQ (reference sequence). This CDR3 is built from 18 residues. V lost 5 bases to trimming and J lost 3 bases; unmatched junction nucleotides: 18.

This clone was seen once. The chain employs TRBV2 and TRBJ1-1; D unresolved. V was trimmed by 7 bases and J by 4 bases, leaving 10 bases between them. Germline CDR1 and CDR2: SNHLY and FYNNEI. This CDR3 has 12 residues. In DNA, the CDR3 is TGTGCCAGCAAAATCAGCGGCACTGAAGCTTTCTTT. This codes for CASKISGTEAFF.

The chain joins TRBV10-3 to TRBJ1-6; D might be TRBD1 (5 bases). Germline CDR1 reads ENHRY; CDR2 reads SYGVKD. CDR3 length equals 14 residues. V lost 6 bases and J lost 10, with 16 bases in between. The DNA of the CDR3 is TGTGCCATCAGCGCCGCAGGGTCTACGTCACCCCTCCACTTT. Translating it yields CAISAAGSTSPLHF.

The chain is built from TRBV28 and TRBJ1-6, with D maybe TRBD1 (5 bases). This CDR3 is 14 amino acids long. In germline, CDR1 is MDHEN, CDR2 SYDVKM. The ends were cut back, 3 bases at V and 14 bases at J, with 17 bases in the middle. CDR3 protein: CASSLAGGGSALHF. In DNA form, the CDR3 reads TGTGCCAGCAGTTTGGCGGGGGGGGGTTCGGCCCTCCACTTT.

The chain carries TRBV2 and TRBJ2-3, with TRBD2 matching 8 bases. CDR1 is SNHLY, CDR2 FYNNEI, per germline. V lost 1 base to trimming and J lost 5 bases; unmatched junction nucleotides: 2. This CDR3 is 14 amino acids long. CDR3 bases: TGTGCCAGCAGTGAAGGTAGCGGGGTAGATACGCAGTATTTT. This translates into CASSEGSGVDTQYF.

The chain links TRBV28 to TRBJ2-5; tentatively, D is TRBD1 (5 bases). The CDR3 length is 15 residues. CDR1 is MDHEN and CDR2 is SYDVKM in the germline V gene. Trimming pared 4 bases from V and 2 bases from J, leaving 14 bases between. Here the CDR3 reads CASSWAGSGQETQYF. CDR3 sequence (DNA): TGTGCCAGCAGTTGGGCAGGGTCGGGTCAAGAGACCCAGTACTTC.

The genes are TRBV4-1 and TRBJ2-2, with TRBD1 identical over 12 bases. There are 15 residues in the CDR3. Losses at the gene ends were 4 bases for V and 6 bases for J; bases not matched to a gene: 3. Germline CDR1 and CDR2: MGHRA and YSYEKL. The CDR3 DNA reads TGCGCCAGCAGCCGGGGACAGGGGGCGCCCGGGGAGCTGTTTTTT. Residues: CASSRGQGAPGELFF.

V is TRBV29-1 and J is TRBJ2-1; unclear D gene. CDR3 length: 11 residues. Germline CDR1 SQVTM, CDR2 ANQGSEA. DNA of the CDR3: TGCAGGGCAGGCGTATACAATGAGCAGTTCTTC. Encoded protein: CRAGVYNEQFF.

The table lists this clone with a count of one. V is TRBV19 and J is TRBJ1-5; TRBD1 is a possible D gene (6 bases). The CDR3 sequence is 13 residues long. The germline gives CDR1 LNHDA, CDR2 SQIVND (reference sequence). The V and J ends lost 10 bases and 6 bases respectively, with 16 bases between them. This CDR3 is CATSGGGGQPQHF. In nucleotides, the CDR3 is TGTGCCACCTCGGGAGGGGGAGGTCAGCCCCAGCATTTT. The full variable domain, with the rest looked up from reference TRBV19 and TRBJ1-5, is DGGITQSPKYLFRKEGQNVTLSCEQNLNHDAMYWYRQDPGQGLRLIYYSQIVNDFQKGDIAEGYSVSREKKESFPLTVTSAQKNPTAFYLCATSGGGGQPQHFGDGTRLSIL.

This clone was found a few times. As DNA, the CDR3 is TGTGCCAGCAGCTCCGAGAGCTCCTATAATTCACCCCTCCACTTT. Translating gives CASSSESSYNSPLHF. V is TRBV11-3 and J is TRBJ1-6; D gene ambiguous. The CDR3 consists of 15 residues. The ends were cut back, 4 bases at V and 0 bases at J, with 7 bases in the middle. CDR1 and CDR2 (germline): SGHNT, YENEEA. Full variable domain (missing parts from reference TRBV11-3 and TRBJ1-6): EAGVVQSPRYKIIEKKQPVAFWCNPISGHNTLYWYLQNLGQGPELLIRYENEEAVDDSQLPKDRFSAERLKGVDSTLKIQPAELGDSAVYLCASSSESSYNSPLHFGNGTRLTVT.

The V call is TRBV19, the J call TRBJ1-1; D ambiguous. The length of the CDR3 is 15 residues. The germline V and J ends were trimmed by 7 bases and 2 bases, with 17 bases remaining between them. The germline V gene has CDR1 LNHDA and CDR2 SQIVND (reference sequence). The DNA for the CDR3 is TGTGCCAGTACCCCTAATGCGGGCCCAAACACTGAAGCTTTCTTT. This encodes CASTPNAGPNTEAFF.

This chain links TRBV5-1 with TRBJ2-3, with TRBD1 matching over 7 bases. Trimming at V came to 2 bases and at J to 6 bases, leaving 9 bases not matched to a gene. Germline lookup yields CDR1 SGHRS and CDR2 YFSETQ. The CDR3 runs 15 residues. The CDR3 DNA follows: TGCGCCAGCAGCTTATCACAGGGGCTCAAGGATACGCAGTATTTT. Amino acids: CASSLSQGLKDTQYF. The whole variable domain, remainder taken from reference TRBV5-1 and TRBJ2-3, is KAGVTQTPRYLIKTRGQQVTLSCSPISGHRSVSWYQQTPGQGLQFLFEYFSETQRNKGNFPGRFSGRQFSNSRSEMNVSTLELGDSALYLCASSLSQGLKDTQYFGPGTRLTVL.

This clone was seen once. V is TRBV6-1 and J is TRBJ2-7; the match to TRBD2 covers 9 bases. With V trimmed by 0 bases and J by 0 bases, 9 bases remained unmatched. The length of the CDR3 is 18 residues. Germline CDR1 is MNHNS and CDR2 is SASEGT. This CDR3 reads CASSEAPVVAGASYEQYV. CDR3 DNA sequence: TGTGCCAGCAGTGAAGCGCCCGTAGTAGCGGGGGCCTCCTACGAGCAGTACGTC.

The genes are TRBV3-1 (or the pseudogene TRBV3-2) and TRBJ1-4; tentative D call: TRBD1 (5 bases). Germline CDR1 is LGHDT and CDR2 is YNNKEL (reference sequence). There are 14 residues in the CDR3. The V gene lost 3 bases and the J gene lost 8 bases, with 13 bases spanning the gap. The CDR3 coding sequence is TGTGCCAGCAGCCATCCGGGGGGTGGGGAAAAACTGTTTTTT. Its protein product is CASSHPGGGEKLFF.

The chain has TRBV25-1 and TRBJ1-1; tentative D call: TRBD1 (5 bases). Germline V CDR1 and CDR2: MGHDK, SYGVNS. This CDR3 region has 14 residues. V lost 1 base, J lost 4 bases, and 10 bases lay in between. The CDR3 coding sequence is TGTGCCAGCAGTGAATCCGGGGGAATCACTGAAGCTTTCTTT. The encoded protein is CASSESGGITEAFF.

The gene calls are TRBV5-5 and TRBJ1-5; possibly TRBD1 for D (6 bases). Germline CDR1 and CDR2: SGHKS and YYEKEE (reference sequence). There are 16 residues in the CDR3. V shed 2 bases and J shed 4 bases, with 16 bases lying between them. The CDR3 here is CASSFAPDRENQPQHF. The DNA for the CDR3 is TGTGCCAGCAGCTTCGCCCCGGACAGAGAGAATCAGCCCCAGCATTTT.

The chain joins TRBV3-1 (or the pseudogene TRBV3-2) to TRBJ2-2; 7 nucleotides agree with TRBD1. Germline values: CDR1 LGHDT, CDR2 YNNKEL (reference sequence). J lost 0 bases, V lost 4 bases, and 5 bases had no gene match. The CDR3 runs 16 residues. The CDR3 reads CASSLGQAPNTGELFF. The CDR3 DNA reads as TGTGCCAGCAGCCTAGGACAGGCTCCGAACACCGGGGAGCTGTTTTTT.

This clone was observed a few times. This sequence joins TRBV27 and TRBJ2-5; 7 bases line up with TRBD1. This CDR3 spans 13 amino acids. Trimming took 6 bases from V and 1 from J; bases not matched to a gene: 2. Germline V gene lookup returns CDR1 MNHEY and CDR2 SMNVEV (reference sequence). The CDR3 spells CASRGQFQETQYF. The CDR3 nucleotides are TGTGCCAGCAGGGGACAGTTCCAAGAGACCCAGTACTTC.

The rearrangement links TRBV21-1 to TRBJ1-2. TRBV21-1 is shown as a pseudogene. The CDR3 contains 14 residues. Here the CDR3 DNA reads TGTGCCAGCAGCAATTCGGGACTACTTCTTGGCTACACCTTC. Translated, it gives CASSNSGLLLGYTF.

The chain joins TRBV5-6 to TRBJ2-7; 8 bases are a match to TRBD2. Germline loops: CDR1 SGHDT, CDR2 YYEEEE. V dropped 1 base and J dropped 1; count of bases not matched to a gene: 4. This CDR3 spans 15 amino acids. The CDR3 bases are TGTGCCAGCAGCTTGTACAGCGGGAGTTCCTACGAGCAGTACGTC. Residues: CASSLYSGSSYEQYV.